This paragraph covers one TCR beta chain sequence. It lacks a known antigen. One base away there is no much larger clone; base qualities are not given. The immunoSEQ Assay, a bias-controlled multiplex PCR, was used to amplify TCRbeta CDR3 regions from genomic DNA. The authors' analysis ran thus. Nucleated cell counts per sample were estimated from amplification of reference gene primers within the assay. To quantify the absolute abundance of each unique TCRbeta CDR3 rearrangement, sequence reads were collapsed and filtered. Productive Simpson clonality was computed per sample as the square root of Simpson's diversity index over productive rearrangements. This immuneACCESS table, as held by TCRdb, lists in-frame sequences with V and J called but not all clones. Of the missing ones, under half trace to an unresolved V gene in checked studies; the others have no known cause. V and J calls and clone size are given by that table; D and trimming were obtained from the DNA. The table for this sample lists under 200,000 clones; 87% of them were counted only once. 20% to 25% of the sample goes to the ten largest clones.

Whole blood was collected in K2EDTA tubes by collaborating institutions according to the institutions' own protocols. For TCRbeta analysis, collaborators shipped samples as frozen whole blood, isolated PBMCs, or DNA extracted from either of those sample types. The data are from a study of blood T cell repertoires in COVID-19 (dated by TCRdb to the early 2020s). Turning to the overall study: Samples covering the acute and convalescent phases of COVID-19 were provided by collaborators in the United States, Italy and Spain. The repertoires were released in a freely available public database meant as a resource for research on the immune response to SARS-CoV-2. HLA class I and class II types, where available, came from metadata supplied by the sample provider rather than from assay-based typing. A de-identified subject ID, COVID-19 status, age in years and sex were almost always included in the sample metadata. Samples were obtained from the ongoing ImmuneRACE study (first 160 participants) and from about 1,300 subjects provided by 6 global collaborators. The dataset comprised deeply sampled blood TCRbeta repertoires from subjects exposed to, actively infected with, or recovered from COVID-19. The material from the prospective study consisted of cDNA or gDNA derived from T cells, B-cell-depleted T cells, or PBMCs. Results and caveats for the whole study, not just this receptor: The quantity of clinical and demographic metadata differed by source and by participant and was supplied without curation.

Looking up the germline V gene (reference sequence) yields CDR1 DFQATT and CDR2 SNEGSKA. The junction shows trimming of 3 bases on V and 0 bases on J, plus 14 bases between the germline ends. From cysteine to phenylalanine, the CDR3 is 15 amino acids long. The retained sequence is limited to the CDR3, 45 bases, with the frame set at the first base. Material for sequencing was peripheral blood. The rearranged chain carries TRBV20-1 and TRBJ1-1, with no confidently assigned D gene. The sequence was collected from a man aged 60 to 75 with active or convalescent COVID-19. The DNA reads as follows: TGCAGTGCTAGTTTTACCGGAGTTATGAACACTGAAGCTTTCTTT. Translated, this gives CSASFTGVMNTEAFF.